This entry lists 31 T cell receptor beta chains sequenced from one sample in a study of cytomegalovirus exposure and HLA in healthy donors. PCR used 60 Vbeta primers and 13 Jbeta primers. The assay was immunoSEQ multiplex PCR, and TCRdb's table has in-frame clones only and misses some. This table has approximately 140,000 clones, about two thirds appearing once. Sequenced input: PBMCs. The receptors come from a woman between 18 and 30 years old in good health and CMV-seronegative.

This clone came up a few times. The rearrangement links TRBV6-5 to TRBJ1-1, with 7 bases identical to TRBD1. Germline V gene lookup returns CDR1 MNHEY and CDR2 SVGAGI. This CDR3 spans 14 amino acids. With 6 bases clipped from V and 1 base from J, the junction kept 5 bases outside the gene matches. CDR3 in DNA: TGTGCCAGCAGCCACCGACAGGGGAACACTGAAGCTTTCTTT. It translates to CASSHRQGNTEAFF.

V usage is TRBV11-2 and J usage is TRBJ2-5, with 9 bases lining up with TRBD2. Germline V gives CDR1 SGHAT, CDR2 FQNNGV. The CDR3 runs 15 residues. V dropped 2 bases and J dropped 6; count of bases not matched to a gene: 7. CDR3: CASSLTAGGSKTQYF. The CDR3, as DNA: TGTGCCAGCAGCTTAACAGCGGGAGGTTCAAAGACCCAGTACTTC.

This chain uses TRBV29-1 with TRBJ1-5, with no clear D. V lost 7 bases and J 0 bases, leaving 13 bases between the germline ends. CDR3 length: 14 amino acids. Germline V lookup: CDR1 SQVTM, CDR2 ANQGSEA. The CDR3 DNA reads as TGCAGCGCCTCCGAGAGTAATAGCAATCAGCCCCAGCATTTT. Amino acids: CSASESNSNQPQHF.

The J gene is TRBJ1-1, the V gene TRBV2; 9 nucleotides align to TRBD1. The J segment lost 1 base and the V segment lost 4 bases, leaving 7 bases of the junction unmatched. In germline, CDR1 is SNHLY, CDR2 FYNNEI. CDR3 length: 16 residues. CDR3 amino acids: CASSGLPGQGNTEAFF. In DNA, the CDR3 is TGTGCCAGCAGTGGGTTGCCGGGACAGGGGAACACTGAAGCTTTCTTT. Based on the CDR3 plus reference TRBV2 and TRBJ1-1, the full variable domain is EPEVTQTPSHQVTQMGQEVILRCVPISNHLYFYWYRQILGQKVEFLVSFYNNEISEKSEIFDDQFSVERPDGSNFTLKIRSTKLEDSAMYFCASSGLPGQGNTEAFFGQGTRLTVV.

A single count supports this clone. J is TRBJ2-5 and V is TRBV25-1; D remains ambiguous. Germline V lookup: CDR1 MGHDK, CDR2 SYGVNS. With 4 bases removed from V and 0 bases from J, the gap between germline ends came to 15 bases. The CDR3 consists of 16 residues. CDR3 nucleotide sequence: TGTGCCAGCAGTGGAGGCGGAGATTTGTACCAAGAGACCCAGTACTTC. Residues: CASSGGGDLYQETQYF.

This clone was counted a few times. This chain joins TRBV27 and TRBJ2-3, with D perhaps TRBD1 (5 bases). Germline CDR1 and CDR2: MNHEY and SMNVEV (reference sequence). Trimming cost V 6 bases and J 4 bases, with 11 bases left between them. This CDR3 contains 13 residues. In DNA form, the CDR3 reads TGTGCCAGCAGGTTCCAGGGTGCAGATACGCAGTATTTT. Amino acid sequence: CASRFQGADTQYF.

This clone was seen more than once but under ten times. V is TRBV5-1 and J is TRBJ1-2; D is perhaps TRBD1 (5 bases). The CDR3 runs 15 residues. Trimming cost V 0 bases and J 4 bases, with 13 bases left between them. From germline, CDR1 is SGHRS and CDR2 YFSETQ. This CDR3 is CASSLAAGQGYGYTF. CDR3 sequence (DNA): TGCGCCAGCAGCTTGGCCGCTGGGCAGGGCTATGGCTACACCTTC.

About this clone itself: One junction end disagrees with the germline gene, perhaps due to a read error. The chain recombines TRBV7-9 with TRBJ2-2, with D hard to call. CDR1 is SEHNR, CDR2 FQNEAQ, per germline (reference sequence). This CDR3 has 14 residues. CDR3 nucleotide sequence: TGTTCCAGCAGCTTAGTGGCCAATACCGGGGAGCTGTTTTTT. Protein sequence: CSSSLVANTGELFF.

V gene TRBV7-2 combines with J gene TRBJ2-7; D is perhaps TRBD1 (6 bases). CDR3 size: 15 residues. The V and J ends lost 1 base and 1 base respectively, with 11 bases between them. CDR1 and CDR2 from the germline V gene are SGHTA and FQGNSA. CDR3 coding DNA: TGTGCCAGCAGCTTAGTGGACAGCAATTCCTACGAGCAGTACTTC. Translated: CASSLVDSNSYEQYF.

The J gene is TRBJ2-3, the V gene TRBV5-4; 7 bases are shared with TRBD1. The germline V gene encodes CDR1 SGHNT and CDR2 YYREEE (reference sequence). There are 15 residues in the CDR3. The V segment lost 1 base and the J segment 4 bases; nucleotides outside the gene matches: 6. The CDR3 DNA reads as TGTGCCAGCAGCTTGATAGGGGGCGTCCCAGATACGCAGTATTTT. Protein: CASSLIGGVPDTQYF.

This chain connects TRBV6-5 to TRBJ1-1; the D gene is possibly TRBD1 (6 bases). Germline values: CDR1 MNHEY, CDR2 SVGAGI. This CDR3 is built from 14 residues. Deletions cut 8 bases from V and 5 bases from J, with 18 bases between. The CDR3 coding sequence is TGTGCCAGCTGGCTCAGGGGATTCGGGACTGAAGCTTTCTTT. Residues: CASWLRGFGTEAFF.

This sequence joins TRBV7-3 and TRBJ2-3; TRBD2 might be the D (6 bases). CDR1 SGHTA and CDR2 FQGTGA come from the germline V gene. This CDR3 is 14 amino acids long. Between the trimmed V and J ends, which lost 5 bases and 1 base, there was a span of 10 bases. As DNA, the CDR3 is TGTGCCAGCAGCCCTACGGGGGGCACAGATACGCAGTATTTT. Its protein product is CASSPTGGTDTQYF.

This clone was seen a few times. The V gene is TRBV28, the J gene TRBJ1-1, with D perhaps TRBD1 (6 bases). The CDR3 is 14 residues long. V shed 3 bases and J shed 1 base, with 9 bases lying between them. Germline CDR1 reads MDHEN; CDR2 reads SYDVKM. Here the CDR3 reads CASSFLGANTEAFF. DNA of the CDR3: TGTGCCAGCAGTTTTTTGGGGGCGAACACTGAAGCTTTCTTT.

This clone was counted between two and nine times. The chain uses TRBV6-5 and TRBJ2-1, with 9 positions matching TRBD2. The junction had 3 bases not matched to a gene; V was cut back by 2 bases and J by 7 bases. The CDR3 length is 14 residues. Germline values: CDR1 MNHEY, CDR2 SVGAGI. In nucleotides, the CDR3 is TGTGCCAGCAGTTACGCGGGGGGGCCGAATGAGCAGTTCTTC. Translating it yields CASSYAGGPNEQFF.

This rearrangement joins TRBV6-5 to TRBJ1-4; 7 bases match TRBD1. Trimming at V came to 2 bases and at J to 5 bases, leaving 5 bases not matched to a gene. Germline V gives CDR1 MNHEY, CDR2 SVGAGI. The CDR3 loop spans 15 amino acids. In nucleotides, the CDR3 is TGTGCCAGCAGTTACGCCGGGACAGTGAATGAAAAACTGTTTTTT. Translated, it gives CASSYAGTVNEKLFF.

The rearrangement links TRBV5-1 to TRBJ1-6, with a weak D call TRBD1 (6 bases). Germline CDR1 SGHRS, CDR2 YFSETQ. This CDR3 is 15 amino acids long. Trimming removed 4 bases from V and 5 bases from J, with 13 bases in between. The CDR3 loop reads CASSLGQTDNSPLHF. The CDR3 region has the DNA TGCGCCAGCAGCCTCGGACAGACGGATAATTCACCCCTCCACTTT.

The chain joins TRBV15 to TRBJ1-5; 7 bases are a match to TRBD1. Germline V gene sequence: CDR1 LNHNV, CDR2 YYDKDF (reference sequence). Unmatched junction bases numbered 9, after V lost 0 bases and J lost 1 base. This CDR3 contains 18 residues. The CDR3 bases are TGTGCCACCAGCAGAGAACCACAGGGGCAAGGCAGCAATCAGCCCCAGCATTTT. This sequence encodes CATSREPQGQGSNQPQHF.

About this clone: The junction differs from germline at one of its ends, possibly a read error. The chain combines TRBV7-9 with TRBJ1-3; 7 positions match TRBD1. CDR1 is SEHNR and CDR2 is FQNEAQ in the germline V gene (reference sequence). This CDR3 has 17 amino acids. The CDR3 bases are TGTTCCAGCAGCTACCCGGGACAGACACGGTCTGGAAACACCATATATTTT. This sequence encodes CSSSYPGQTRSGNTIYF.

The chain recombines TRBV6-6 with TRBJ1-1; 7 bases are a match to TRBD1. This CDR3 has 15 amino acids. J gave up 4 bases and V 5 bases, and 10 bases lay outside the gene matches. The germline gives CDR1 MNHNY, CDR2 SVGAGI (reference sequence). Here the CDR3 DNA reads TGTGCCAGCAGTGGCACAGGGGAAGTAGGCACTGAAGCTTTCTTT. Protein product: CASSGTGEVGTEAFF.

This chain links TRBV27 with TRBJ1-6; D might be TRBD1 (5 bases). The V and J ends lost 7 bases and 0 bases respectively, with 10 bases between them. The CDR3 sequence is 15 residues long. Looked up from germline, CDR1 is MNHEY and CDR2 is SMNVEV (reference sequence). CDR3 sequence: CASKAGLSYNSPLHF. In nucleotides, the CDR3 is TGTGCCAGCAAGGCAGGGCTCTCCTATAATTCACCCCTCCACTTT.

This chain uses TRBV19 with TRBJ1-1; the match to TRBD1 covers 8 bases. The CDR3 runs to 19 residues. Looked up from germline, CDR1 is LNHDA and CDR2 is SQIVND (reference sequence). V dropped 7 bases and J dropped 0; count of bases not matched to a gene: 19. CDR3 sequence (DNA): TGTGCCAGTACCCGGACAGGGCATCTGGTCGAAATCATGAACACTGAAGCTTTCTTT. The encoded protein is CASTRTGHLVEIMNTEAFF. Drawing the rest from reference TRBV19 and TRBJ1-1, the complete variable domain is DGGITQSPKYLFRKEGQNVTLSCEQNLNHDAMYWYRQDPGQGLRLIYYSQIVNDFQKGDIAEGYSVSREKKESFPLTVTSAQKNPTAFYLCASTRTGHLVEIMNTEAFFGQGTRLTVV.

The rearrangement links TRBV29-1 to TRBJ2-2, with a weak D call TRBD2 (5 bases). Trimming cost V 3 bases and J 2 bases, with 10 bases left between them. This CDR3 contains 14 residues. From germline, CDR1 is SQVTM and CDR2 ANQGSEA. As DNA, the CDR3 is TGCAGCGTTGACTTTTCGGGAAACACCGGGGAGCTGTTTTTT. This translates into CSVDFSGNTGELFF.

This sequence joins TRBV2 and TRBJ2-1, with D hard to call. Germline V gives CDR1 SNHLY, CDR2 FYNNEI. The CDR3 has 11 amino acids. V lost 4 bases, J lost 8 bases, and 6 bases lay in between. The CDR3 region has the DNA TGTGCCAGCAGTGGCAGGCATGAGCAGTTCTTC. This encodes CASSGRHEQFF.

The genes are TRBV30 and TRBJ2-3, with D possibly being TRBD2 (5 bases). V was trimmed by 1 base and J by 6 bases, leaving 14 bases between them. The V gene's germline CDR1 is GTSNPN and CDR2 SVGIG (reference sequence). The CDR3 is 14 residues long. CDR3 sequence: CAWSGSYSADTQYF. The CDR3 nucleotides are TGTGCCTGGAGTGGTAGTTATAGCGCGGATACGCAGTATTTT.

The chain is built from TRBV11-3 and TRBJ1-4; unclear D gene. CDR1 is SGHNT, CDR2 YENEEA, per germline. V was shortened by 5 bases and J by 5 bases, with 15 bases between the two germline ends. The CDR3 has 15 residues. The chain's CDR3 is CASSLQLGRNEKLFF. Written as DNA, the CDR3 is TGTGCCAGCAGCCTCCAGTTGGGGAGGAATGAAAAACTGTTTTTT.

This clone appeared a few times. CDR3 protein: CASSFIFRDEQFF. As DNA, the CDR3 is TGTGCCAGCAGCTTCATATTTCGCGATGAGCAGTTCTTC. This chain joins TRBV7-3 and TRBJ2-1; D not resolved. The CDR3 covers 13 residues. The germline V and J ends were trimmed by 3 bases and 8 bases, with 11 bases remaining between them. Germline-derived CDR1 and CDR2 are SGHTA and FQGTGA.

The genes are TRBV2 and TRBJ1-1; TRBD1 is a possible D gene (5 bases). Trimming stripped 3 bases from V and 0 bases from J, with 8 bases between. The CDR3 runs 14 residues. Germline CDR1 reads SNHLY; CDR2 reads FYNNEI. The CDR3 here is CASSDGHLNTEAFF. The CDR3 region has the DNA TGTGCCAGCAGTGATGGACACCTGAACACTGAAGCTTTCTTT.

The chain employs TRBV27 and TRBJ2-3; D uncertain. There are 13 residues in the CDR3. Germline CDR1 reads MNHEY; CDR2 reads SMNVEV (reference sequence). Trimming cost V 3 bases and J 4 bases, with 8 bases left between them. The CDR3 is CASSLVTADTQYF. As DNA, the CDR3 is TGTGCCAGCAGTTTGGTAACGGCAGATACGCAGTATTTT.

As DNA, the CDR3 is TGTGCCAGCAGCTTAGCAATCAGGGGTACGAATGAAAAACTGTTTTTT. Its translation is CASSLAIRGTNEKLFF. The chain couples TRBV7-9 to TRBJ1-4; maybe TRBD1 (6 bases). This CDR3 contains 16 residues. Trimming cost V 0 bases and J 5 bases, with 13 bases left between them. Germline V gene data show CDR1 as SEHNR and CDR2 as FQNEAQ (reference sequence).

The chain links TRBV19 to TRBJ2-7; 11 positions agree with TRBD1. The germline V gene encodes CDR1 LNHDA and CDR2 SQIVND (reference sequence). The CDR3 extends over 14 amino acids. V shed 6 bases and J 5 bases; nucleotides not matched to a gene: 6. In DNA, the CDR3 is TGTGCCAGTAGCTCCACGGGACAGGGGGACGAGCAGTACGTC. Protein: CASSSTGQGDEQYV.

Points on this clone: The junction does not match germline at one end; this may be a read error. V is TRBV7-9 and J is TRBJ1-2; perhaps TRBD1 as D (6 bases). This CDR3 spans 12 amino acids. Per germline, CDR1 SEHNR and CDR2 FQNEAQ (reference sequence). The CDR3, as DNA: TGTTCCAGCAGCCCCGAGGGGGGGGGCTACACCTTC. This translates into CSSSPEGGGYTF.